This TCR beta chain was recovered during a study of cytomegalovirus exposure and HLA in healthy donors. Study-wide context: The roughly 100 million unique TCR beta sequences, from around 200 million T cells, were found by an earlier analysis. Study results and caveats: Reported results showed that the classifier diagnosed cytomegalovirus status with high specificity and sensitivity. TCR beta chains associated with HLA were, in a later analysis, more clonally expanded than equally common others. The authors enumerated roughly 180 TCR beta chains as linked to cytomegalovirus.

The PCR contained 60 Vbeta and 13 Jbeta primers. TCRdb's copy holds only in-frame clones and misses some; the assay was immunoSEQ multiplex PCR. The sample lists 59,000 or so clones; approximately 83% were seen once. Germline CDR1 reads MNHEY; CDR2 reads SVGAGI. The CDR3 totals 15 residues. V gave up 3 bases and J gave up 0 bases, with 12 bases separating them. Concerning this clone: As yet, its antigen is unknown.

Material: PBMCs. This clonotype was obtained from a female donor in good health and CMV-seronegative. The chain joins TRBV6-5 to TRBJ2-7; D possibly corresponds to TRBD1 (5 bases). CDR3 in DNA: TGTGCCAGCAGTTATAAGGGGCCCAGCTCCTACGAGCAGTACTTC. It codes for CASSYKGPSSYEQYF.